This T cell receptor beta chain was recorded in a study of T cells in Graves' hyperthyroidism and ophthalmopathy. This clonotype showed up many times. With 7 bases clipped from V and 1 base from J, the junction kept 1 base outside the gene matches. The CDR3 has 12 residues. Germline V gives CDR1 SQVTM, CDR2 ANQGSEA. What was amplified from RNA transcripts were TCR beta CDR3 regions. With the HTBI primer set, the TCR CDR3 went through a first round of RT-PCR. Using its own MiXCR run on the multiplex PCR reads, TCRdb lists one record per CDR3 protein. The table records roughly 290,000 distinct CDR3 sequences, around 15% of them present only once.

The TCR sequence derives from a woman aged 40 to 50 with Graves' hyperthyroidism. Sequencing was performed on blood. The J gene is TRBJ2-3, the V gene TRBV29-1; 8 bases map to TRBD1. The DNA of the CDR3 is TGCAGCGCGGACAGGGGCACAGATACGCAGTATTTT. It codes for CSADRGTDTQYF.